This T cell receptor (beta chain) was captured in a study of cytomegalovirus exposure and HLA in healthy donors. Study conclusions and caveats: Association of fewer than 20,000 TCR beta sequences with HLA alleles was found at 0.05 false discovery rate in a later analysis.

V shed 4 bases and J 4 bases; nucleotides not matched to a gene: 2. The CDR3 covers 13 residues. Germline assignment: CDR1 MNHNY and CDR2 SVGAGI (reference sequence). A few counts support this clone. Antigen specificity is unknown. PCR involved 60 Vbeta and 13 Jbeta primers. Only in-frame clones appear in the TCRdb table, and some are missing; sequencing was by immunoSEQ multiplex PCR. In the table there are 81,000 or so clones, 70% to 75% of which are singletons. V usage is TRBV6-6 and J usage is TRBJ1-1; 8 bases map to TRBD1. The sample taken for sequencing was PBMCs. This sequence was found in a man in his sixties in good health and CMV-seronegative. The CDR3: CASSSTGVTEAFF. CDR3 DNA sequence: TGTGCCAGCAGTTCGACAGGGGTCACTGAAGCTTTCTTT.